This T cell receptor (beta chain) was documented in a study of regulatory and conventional T cells in RAG deficiency. Study context: Hypomorphic RAG mutations in CID or atypical SCID frequently accompany autoimmunity.

A note on this clone: Its antigen is not identified.

Clones were sequenced by immunoSEQ multiplex PCR, and TCRdb holds only the in-frame ones, with some missing. Here the sample spans about 6,100 clones, roughly 90% being singletons. Patients had RAG deficiency: one SCID, two Omenn, roughly five CID/atypical SCID. Germline V lookup: CDR1 SGDLS, CDR2 YYNGEE. This CDR3 contains 13 residues. The V end lost 3 bases, the J end lost 0 bases, and 7 bases lay between the germline ends. Study outcomes and limitations: Shannon entropy was markedly lower and Simpson indices higher in RAG-deficient patients than control T-cell subsets. Shorter CDR3s in all patient subsets; >90% Treg-Tconv overlap in Omenn.

The specimen was CD8+ T cells sorted from blood. The V and J genes are TRBV9 and TRBJ2-7, with D possibly being TRBD2 (5 bases). The clonotype originates from a human donor with RAG deficiency presenting as severe combined immunodeficiency. The CDR3: CASSAGSSYEQYF. The CDR3 nucleotides are TGTGCCAGCAGCGCGGGGAGCTCCTACGAGCAGTACTTC.